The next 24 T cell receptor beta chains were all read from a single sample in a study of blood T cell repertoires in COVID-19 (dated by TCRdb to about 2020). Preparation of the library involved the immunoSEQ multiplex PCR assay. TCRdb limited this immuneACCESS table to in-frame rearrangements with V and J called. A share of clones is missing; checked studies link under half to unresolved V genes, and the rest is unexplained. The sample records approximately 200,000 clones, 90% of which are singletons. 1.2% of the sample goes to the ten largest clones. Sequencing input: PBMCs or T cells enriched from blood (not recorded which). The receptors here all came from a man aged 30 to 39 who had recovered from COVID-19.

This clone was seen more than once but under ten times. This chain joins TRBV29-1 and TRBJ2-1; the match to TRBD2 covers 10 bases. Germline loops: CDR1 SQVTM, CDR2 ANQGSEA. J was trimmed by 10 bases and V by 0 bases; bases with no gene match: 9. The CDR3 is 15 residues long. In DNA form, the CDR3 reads TGCAGCGTTGAAGATTCCAGCGGGAGGGTGGGCGAGCAGTTCTTC. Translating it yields CSVEDSSGRVGEQFF.

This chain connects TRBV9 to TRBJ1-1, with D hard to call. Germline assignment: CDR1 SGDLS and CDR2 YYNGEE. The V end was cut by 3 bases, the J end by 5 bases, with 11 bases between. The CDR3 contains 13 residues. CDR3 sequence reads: CASSAKAGTEAFF. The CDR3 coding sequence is TGTGCCAGCAGCGCCAAGGCGGGAACTGAAGCTTTCTTT.

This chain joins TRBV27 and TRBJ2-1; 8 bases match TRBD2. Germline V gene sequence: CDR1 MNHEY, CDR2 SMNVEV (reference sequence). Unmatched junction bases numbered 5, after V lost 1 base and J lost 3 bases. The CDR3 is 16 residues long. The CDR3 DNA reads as TGTGCCAGCAGTTTATTGGGGAGCGGGGGCTACAATGAGCAGTTCTTC. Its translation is CASSLLGSGGYNEQFF.

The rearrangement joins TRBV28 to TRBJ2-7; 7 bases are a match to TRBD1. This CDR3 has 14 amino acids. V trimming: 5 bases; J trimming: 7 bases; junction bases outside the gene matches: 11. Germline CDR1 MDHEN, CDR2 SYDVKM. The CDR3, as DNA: TGTGCCAGCAGTCCCCTCGACAGGGTAAAGGAGCAGTACTTC. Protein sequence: CASSPLDRVKEQYF.

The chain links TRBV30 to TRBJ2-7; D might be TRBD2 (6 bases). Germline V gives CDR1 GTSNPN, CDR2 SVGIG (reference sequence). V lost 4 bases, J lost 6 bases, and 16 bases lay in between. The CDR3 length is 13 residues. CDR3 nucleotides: TGTGCCTGGACTCGGGGAGGTGAGGGCGAGCAGTACTTC. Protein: CAWTRGGEGEQYF.

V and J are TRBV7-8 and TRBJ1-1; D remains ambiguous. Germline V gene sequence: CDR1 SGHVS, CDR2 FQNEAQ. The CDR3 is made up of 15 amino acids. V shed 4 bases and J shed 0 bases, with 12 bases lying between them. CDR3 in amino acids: CASSYTGLMNTEAFF. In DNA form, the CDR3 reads TGTGCCAGCAGCTATACCGGACTGATGAACACTGAAGCTTTCTTT.

CDR3 sequence (DNA): TGCGCCAGCAGCCTTCAGCCGCAGGGGGGCTACGAGCAGTACTTC. Its protein is CASSLQPQGGYEQYF. The V gene is TRBV4-1, the J gene TRBJ2-7; a possible D gene is TRBD1 (7 bases). Germline CDR1 reads MGHRA; CDR2 reads YSYEKL. CDR3 size: 15 residues. V shed 4 bases and J shed 3 bases, with 16 bases lying between them.

CDR3 nucleotides: TGTGCCAGCAGTCCCCCGACAGACTCGTTTACCTACGAGCAGTACTTC. Its protein product is CASSPPTDSFTYEQYF. The chain uses TRBV25-1 and TRBJ2-7, with D perhaps TRBD1 (5 bases). This CDR3 is 16 amino acids long. CDR1 is MGHDK and CDR2 is SYGVNS in the germline V gene. Trimming removed 5 bases at V and 2 bases at J, with 19 bases between.

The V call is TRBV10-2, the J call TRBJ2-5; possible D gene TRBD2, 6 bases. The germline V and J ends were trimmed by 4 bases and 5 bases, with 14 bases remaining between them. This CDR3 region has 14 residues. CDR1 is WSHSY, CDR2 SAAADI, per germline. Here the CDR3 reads CASSGGPGGETQYF. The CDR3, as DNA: TGCGCCAGCAGTGGGGGCCCCGGAGGGGAGACCCAGTACTTC.

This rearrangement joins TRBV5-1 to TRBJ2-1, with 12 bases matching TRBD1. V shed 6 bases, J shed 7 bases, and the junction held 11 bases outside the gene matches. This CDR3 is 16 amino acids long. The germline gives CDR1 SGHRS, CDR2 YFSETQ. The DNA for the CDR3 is TGCGCCAGCACTCCCGGGACAGGGGGCATGGGAAATGAGCAGTTCTTC. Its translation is CASTPGTGGMGNEQFF. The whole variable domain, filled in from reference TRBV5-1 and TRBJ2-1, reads KAGVTQTPRYLIKTRGQQVTLSCSPISGHRSVSWYQQTPGQGLQFLFEYFSETQRNKGNFPGRFSGRQFSNSRSEMNVSTLELGDSALYLCASTPGTGGMGNEQFFGPGTRLTVL.

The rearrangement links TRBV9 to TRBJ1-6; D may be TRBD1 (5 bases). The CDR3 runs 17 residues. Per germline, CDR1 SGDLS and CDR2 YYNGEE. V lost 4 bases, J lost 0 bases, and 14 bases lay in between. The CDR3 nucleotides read TGTGCCAGCAGCCCCGCCGGGGGGAGCTCCTATAATTCACCCCTCCACTTT. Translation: CASSPAGGSSYNSPLHF.

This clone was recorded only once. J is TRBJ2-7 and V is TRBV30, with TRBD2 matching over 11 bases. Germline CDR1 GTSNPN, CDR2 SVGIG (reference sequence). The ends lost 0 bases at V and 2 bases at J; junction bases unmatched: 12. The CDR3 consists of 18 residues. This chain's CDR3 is CAWSVGGVAGGLPYEQYF. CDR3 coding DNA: TGTGCCTGGAGTGTAGGGGGCGTAGCGGGAGGGTTGCCCTACGAGCAGTACTTC.

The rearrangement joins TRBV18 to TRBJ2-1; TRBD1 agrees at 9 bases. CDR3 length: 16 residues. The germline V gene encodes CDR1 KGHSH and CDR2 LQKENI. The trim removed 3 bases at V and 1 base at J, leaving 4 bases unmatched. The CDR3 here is CASSPQTGGSYNEQFF. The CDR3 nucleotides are TGTGCCAGCTCACCTCAGACAGGGGGATCCTACAATGAGCAGTTCTTC.

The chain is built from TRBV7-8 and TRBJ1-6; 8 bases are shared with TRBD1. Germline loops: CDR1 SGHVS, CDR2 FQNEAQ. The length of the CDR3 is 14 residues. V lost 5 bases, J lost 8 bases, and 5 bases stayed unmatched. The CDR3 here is CASSPDRVDSPLHF. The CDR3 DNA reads TGTGCCAGCAGCCCGGACAGGGTCGATTCACCCCTCCACTTT.

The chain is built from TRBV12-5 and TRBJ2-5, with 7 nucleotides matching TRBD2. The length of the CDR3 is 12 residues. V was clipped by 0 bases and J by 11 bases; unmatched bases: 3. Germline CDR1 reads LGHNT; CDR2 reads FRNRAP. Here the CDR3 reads CASGLVGRVQYF. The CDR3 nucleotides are TGTGCTAGTGGTTTGGTAGGGAGGGTACAGTACTTC.

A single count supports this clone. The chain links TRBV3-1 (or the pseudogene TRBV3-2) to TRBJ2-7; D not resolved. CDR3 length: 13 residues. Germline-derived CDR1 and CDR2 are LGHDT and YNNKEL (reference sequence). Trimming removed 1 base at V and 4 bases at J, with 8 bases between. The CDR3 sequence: CASSQGPDYEQYF. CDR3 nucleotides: TGTGCCAGCAGCCAAGGCCCAGATTACGAGCAGTACTTC.

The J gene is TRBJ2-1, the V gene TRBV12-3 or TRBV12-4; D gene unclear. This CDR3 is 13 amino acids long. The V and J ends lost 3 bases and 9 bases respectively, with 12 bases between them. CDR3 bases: TGTGCCAGCAGTTTGAGAGGCCTTATTGAGCAGTTCTTC. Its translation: CASSLRGLIEQFF.

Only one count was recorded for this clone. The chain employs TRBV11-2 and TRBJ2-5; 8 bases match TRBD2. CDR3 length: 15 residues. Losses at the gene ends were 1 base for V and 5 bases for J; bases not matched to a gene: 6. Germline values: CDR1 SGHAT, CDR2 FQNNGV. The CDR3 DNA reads TGTGCCAGCAGCTTAGTGGCGGGGGGTACGGAGACCCAGTACTTC. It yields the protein CASSLVAGGTETQYF.

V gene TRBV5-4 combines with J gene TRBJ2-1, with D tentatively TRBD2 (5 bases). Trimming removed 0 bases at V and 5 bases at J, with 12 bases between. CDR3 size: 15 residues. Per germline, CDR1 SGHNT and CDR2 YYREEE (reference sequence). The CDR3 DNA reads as TGTGCCAGCAGCTTGGAAGCGGCTATGGACAATGAGCAGTTCTTC. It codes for CASSLEAAMDNEQFF.

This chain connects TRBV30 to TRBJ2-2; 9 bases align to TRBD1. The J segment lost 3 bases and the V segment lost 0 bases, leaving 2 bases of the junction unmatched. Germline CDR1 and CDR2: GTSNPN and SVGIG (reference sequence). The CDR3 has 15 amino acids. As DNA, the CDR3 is TGTGCCTGGAGTGTACAGGGGGCGCACACCGGGGAGCTGTTTTTT. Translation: CAWSVQGAHTGELFF.

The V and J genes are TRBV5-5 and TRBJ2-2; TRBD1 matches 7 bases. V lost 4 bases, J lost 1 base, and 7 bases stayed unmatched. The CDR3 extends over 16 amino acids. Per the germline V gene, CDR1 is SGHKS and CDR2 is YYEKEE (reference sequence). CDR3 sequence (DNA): TGTGCCAGCAGCACCAACAGGGGCGAGAACACCGGGGAGCTGTTTTTT. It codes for CASSTNRGENTGELFF.

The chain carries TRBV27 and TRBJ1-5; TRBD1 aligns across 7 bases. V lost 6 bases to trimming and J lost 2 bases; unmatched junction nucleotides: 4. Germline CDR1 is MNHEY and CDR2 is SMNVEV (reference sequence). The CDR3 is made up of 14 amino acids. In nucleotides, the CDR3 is TGTGCCAGCAGGGATACAGGGGGCAATCAGCCCCAGCATTTT. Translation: CASRDTGGNQPQHF.

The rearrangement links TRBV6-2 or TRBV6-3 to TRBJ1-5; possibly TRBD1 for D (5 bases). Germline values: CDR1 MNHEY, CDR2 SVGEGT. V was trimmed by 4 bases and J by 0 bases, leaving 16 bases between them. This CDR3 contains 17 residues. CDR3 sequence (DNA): TGTGCCAGCAGTTCCGTCGGGGGGAAATATAGCAATCAGCCCCAGCATTTT. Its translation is CASSSVGGKYSNQPQHF.

The CDR3 bases are TGTGCCAGCAGCTTGGAGACAGGCTGGGATTTGGGTGGCTACACCTTC. Its translation is CASSLETGWDLGGYTF. The chain uses TRBV5-5 and TRBJ1-2; D may be TRBD1 (6 bases). Germline-derived CDR1 and CDR2 are SGHKS and YYEKEE (reference sequence). V lost 0 bases and J lost 7, with 19 bases in between. This CDR3 region has 16 residues.